A single sample gave rise to the 32 T cell receptor beta chains below, sequenced in a study of cytomegalovirus exposure and HLA in healthy donors. The PCR used 60 Vbeta and 13 Jbeta primers. Method: immunoSEQ multiplex PCR; TCRdb's copy keeps in-frame clones and lacks some. The sample has 95,000 to 100,000 clones, less than 85% seen once. Material: PBMCs. The receptor source for this set is a male donor in good health and CMV-seronegative.

V is TRBV5-6 and J is TRBJ2-7; 15 nucleotides line up with TRBD2. CDR3 length: 16 amino acids. With 4 bases clipped from V and 3 bases from J, the junction kept 5 bases outside the gene matches. The germline gives CDR1 SGHDT, CDR2 YYEEEE. Written as DNA, the CDR3 is TGTGCCAGCAGCCTAACGGGACTAGCGGGAGGCTACGAGCAGTACTTC. This encodes CASSLTGLAGGYEQYF.

The chain has TRBV10-3 and TRBJ1-4; D not resolved. The CDR3 is 15 residues long. The V gene lost 6 bases and the J gene lost 0 bases, with 11 bases spanning the gap. In germline, CDR1 is ENHRY, CDR2 SYGVKD. The chain's CDR3 is CAIRPSDATNEKLFF. Written as DNA, the CDR3 is TGTGCCATCAGACCCTCAGATGCAACTAATGAAAAACTGTTTTTT.

The count of this clone is one. This chain uses TRBV28 with TRBJ1-2; TRBD1 matches at 8 bases. Germline V gives CDR1 MDHEN, CDR2 SYDVKM. The V and J ends lost 8 bases and 6 bases, in that order; junction bases with no gene match: 11. This CDR3 region has 14 residues. Written as DNA, the CDR3 is TGTGCCAGCGAAGCCCAGGGGGCGCAGGATGGCTACACCTTC. Protein sequence: CASEAQGAQDGYTF.

The genes are TRBV20-1 and TRBJ2-7; possibly TRBD1 for D (6 bases). The germline gives CDR1 DFQATT, CDR2 SNEGSKA (reference sequence). This CDR3 has 11 residues. The CDR3 reads CSGSRGDEQYF. CDR3 nucleotides: TGCAGCGGATCCAGGGGCGACGAGCAGTACTTC.

The chain uses TRBV9 and TRBJ2-7; the match to TRBD2 covers 10 bases. Germline CDR1 SGDLS, CDR2 YYNGEE. CDR3 length: 18 residues. V dropped 0 bases and J dropped 2; count of bases not matched to a gene: 11. In nucleotides, the CDR3 is TGTGCCAGCAGCGTAGGCCTAGCGGGAGAAGATTTGCCCTACGAGCAGTACTTC. Protein: CASSVGLAGEDLPYEQYF.

The chain uses TRBV9 and TRBJ1-5; D ambiguous. The germline V gene has CDR1 SGDLS and CDR2 YYNGEE. This CDR3 comprises 14 residues. V was pared by 4 bases and J by 1 base, with 9 bases between. Written as DNA, the CDR3 is TGTGCCAGCAGCCCCCGCTACAGCAATCAGCCCCAGCATTTT. Encoded protein: CASSPRYSNQPQHF.

V usage is TRBV27 and J usage is TRBJ1-1; D is perhaps TRBD1 (5 bases). Trimming cost V 6 bases and J 5 bases, with 16 bases left between them. The CDR3 has 14 residues. Germline CDR1 reads MNHEY; CDR2 reads SMNVEV (reference sequence). The CDR3 DNA reads TGTGCCAGCAGCTACACAGGAGCTCGGACTGAAGCTTTCTTT. The encoded protein is CASSYTGARTEAFF.

This clone has only one observation. CDR3 sequence: CASSSGGRRANTGELFF. The CDR3, as DNA: TGTGCCAGCAGCTCGGGGGGGAGAAGGGCGAACACCGGGGAGCTGTTTTTT. This chain uses TRBV13 with TRBJ2-2, with TRBD2 identical over 8 bases. Germline V gives CDR1 PRHDT, CDR2 FYEKMQ (reference sequence). This CDR3 has 17 amino acids. Unmatched junction bases numbered 7, after V lost 4 bases and J lost 0 bases.

This clone was seen a few times. The genes are TRBV14 and TRBJ1-2; 9 nucleotides agree with TRBD1. CDR3 size: 15 residues. Trimming cost V 4 bases and J 2 bases; bases outside gene matches: 5. Per germline, CDR1 SGHDN and CDR2 FVKESK. CDR3 loop: CASSRGQGRNYGYTF. The CDR3 DNA reads as TGTGCCAGCAGCCGGGGACAGGGTCGGAACTATGGCTACACCTTC.

This clone was counted once. V usage is TRBV9 and J usage is TRBJ2-3; D may be TRBD1 (7 bases). Per the germline V gene, CDR1 is SGDLS and CDR2 is YYNGEE. The CDR3 runs to 15 residues. Trimming left V 3 bases short and J 4 bases short, with 15 bases between. The CDR3 sequence: CASSAGDSVADTQYF. CDR3 nucleotide sequence: TGTGCCAGCAGCGCGGGGGACAGTGTGGCAGATACGCAGTATTTT.

This chain joins TRBV11-2 and TRBJ2-3; perhaps TRBD1 as D (5 bases). This CDR3 comprises 16 residues. Trimming removed 1 base from V and 0 bases from J, with 11 bases in between. Germline CDR1 and CDR2: SGHAT and FQNNGV. This CDR3 reads CASSLVQGLSTDTQYF. CDR3 coding DNA: TGTGCCAGCAGCTTAGTGCAGGGTCTTAGCACAGATACGCAGTATTTT.

J is TRBJ1-1 and V is TRBV7-2, with unresolved D. The V end was cut by 1 base, the J end by 5 bases, with 14 bases between. The CDR3 covers 15 residues. Germline V lookup: CDR1 SGHTA, CDR2 FQGNSA. The CDR3, as DNA: TGTGCCAGCAGCTTAGGGCTGGGCTCAGTTACTGAAGCTTTCTTT. Amino acid sequence: CASSLGLGSVTEAFF.

The chain couples TRBV7-9 to TRBJ2-5; 8 bases are shared with TRBD1. Germline CDR1 SEHNR, CDR2 FQNEAQ (reference sequence). V trimming: 5 bases; J trimming: 2 bases; junction bases outside the gene matches: 10. This CDR3 has 16 residues. The CDR3 nucleotides are TGTGCCAGCAGCGTCGGAGGGACAGGCCGTCAAGAGACCCAGTACTTC. It is translated as CASSVGGTGRQETQYF.

Regarding this clone: The sample contains more than one DNA sequence encoding this CDR3. This chain uses TRBV28 with TRBJ2-7; D is possibly TRBD1 (5 bases). The CDR3 covers 14 residues. Trimming stripped 3 bases from V and 1 base from J, with 10 bases between. The germline V gene encodes CDR1 MDHEN and CDR2 SYDVKM. The CDR3 DNA is TGTGCCAGCAGTTTGTCAGGGCCGTCCTACGAGCAGTACTTC. Amino acid sequence: CASSLSGPSYEQYF.

The chain is built from TRBV30 and TRBJ1-2; D perhaps matches TRBD1 (6 bases). Trimming left V 3 bases short and J 3 bases short, with 8 bases between. Germline assignment: CDR1 GTSNPN and CDR2 SVGIG (reference sequence). The CDR3 spans 12 residues. CDR3 DNA sequence: TGTGCCTGGAGGGGGACATACTATGGCTACACCTTC. Its translation is CAWRGTYYGYTF.

This chain links TRBV2 with TRBJ2-5; the D is unclear. The germline V gene encodes CDR1 SNHLY and CDR2 FYNNEI. This CDR3 is built from 12 residues. The V end lost 0 bases, the J end lost 7 bases, and 6 bases lay between the germline ends. The CDR3 sequence is CASSEAAGTQYF. In DNA form, the CDR3 reads TGTGCCAGCAGTGAAGCAGCCGGGACCCAGTACTTC.

V is TRBV2 and J is TRBJ2-5; D might be TRBD1 (6 bases). This CDR3 region has 13 residues. Germline loops: CDR1 SNHLY, CDR2 FYNNEI. V was pared by 6 bases and J by 4 bases, with 12 bases between. In DNA, the CDR3 is TGTGCCAGCAGACCAGGGGCCCCAGAGACCCAGTACTTC. Translating gives CASRPGAPETQYF.

The chain is built from TRBV15 and TRBJ2-1; tentative D call: TRBD1 (5 bases). The CDR3 extends over 14 amino acids. Germline-derived CDR1 and CDR2 are LNHNV and YYDKDF (reference sequence). The V gene lost 0 bases and the J gene lost 4 bases, with 7 bases spanning the gap. The CDR3 region is CATSRDREYNEQFF. The CDR3 nucleotides read TGTGCCACCAGCAGAGACAGGGAATACAATGAGCAGTTCTTC.

The sample holds a few counts of this clone. The CDR3 reads CASSEAMDRVIGGYTF. In DNA, the CDR3 is TGTGCCAGCAGTGAAGCCATGGACAGGGTAATCGGTGGCTACACCTTC. The V call is TRBV6-1, the J call TRBJ1-2; 8 bases align to TRBD1. Trimming removed 0 bases from V and 7 bases from J; junction bases left unmatched: 10. This CDR3 comprises 16 residues. Looked up from germline, CDR1 is MNHNS and CDR2 is SASEGT.

The chain carries TRBV11-2 and TRBJ1-4, with D maybe TRBD1 (6 bases). Trimming took off 4 bases at V and 8 bases at J, with 17 bases between the two ends. CDR1 is SGHAT and CDR2 is FQNNGV in the germline V gene. The CDR3 covers 15 residues. The CDR3 is CASSSGDTELEKLFF. As DNA, the CDR3 is TGTGCCAGCAGCTCCGGGGACACCGAGTTAGAAAAACTGTTTTTT.

J is TRBJ1-5 and V is TRBV27; possibly TRBD1 for D (6 bases). Germline-derived CDR1 and CDR2 are MNHEY and SMNVEV (reference sequence). The length of the CDR3 is 15 residues. The germline V and J ends were trimmed by 7 bases and 4 bases, with 17 bases remaining between them. The CDR3, as DNA: TGTGCCAGCACTCACACAGGGAAGGGGAATCAGCCCCAGCATTTT. This encodes CASTHTGKGNQPQHF.

In this sample, this clone turned up once. V is TRBV27 and J is TRBJ1-4; D gene unclear. V lost 5 bases, J lost 10 bases, and 14 bases lay in between. CDR3 size: 13 residues. Per the germline V gene, CDR1 is MNHEY and CDR2 is SMNVEV (reference sequence). DNA for the CDR3: TGTGCCAGCAGTACACAAGCCTCGGGAAAACTGTTTTTT. Its protein product is CASSTQASGKLFF.

This CDR3 is CASTPPGVQETQYF. In DNA form, the CDR3 reads TGTGCCAGCACCCCGCCAGGGGTCCAAGAGACCCAGTACTTC. The chain recombines TRBV25-1 with TRBJ2-5; tentatively, D is TRBD1 (6 bases). The CDR3 runs 14 residues. Germline V gene data show CDR1 as MGHDK and CDR2 as SYGVNS. The V and J ends lost 7 bases and 1 base respectively, with 13 bases between them. The complete variable domain, with remaining parts taken from reference TRBV25-1 and TRBJ2-5, reads EADIYQTPRYLVIGTGKKITLECSQTMGHDKMYWYQQDPGMELHLIHYSYGVNSTEKGDLSSESTVSRIRTEHFPLTLESARPSHTSQYLCASTPPGVQETQYFGPGTRLLVL.

The J gene is TRBJ1-5, the V gene TRBV27, with 7 bases lining up with TRBD1. The CDR3 totals 14 residues. CDR1 and CDR2 (germline): MNHEY, SMNVEV (reference sequence). V lost 5 bases, J lost 5 bases, and 6 bases stayed unmatched. Written as DNA, the CDR3 is TGTGCCAGCAGTCCTCGGACAGGAGATCAGCCCCAGCATTTT. Translating gives CASSPRTGDQPQHF.

The DNA for the CDR3 is TGTGCCAGCAGCGTACTCCCAATCGGACAGGGGTTCCAAGAGACCCAGTACTTC. Protein: CASSVLPIGQGFQETQYF. The chain joins TRBV9 to TRBJ2-5, with TRBD1 matching over 9 bases. CDR1 is SGDLS, CDR2 YYNGEE, per germline. The CDR3 runs 18 residues. Germline trimming cut 1 base from V and 1 base from J; bases unmatched to any gene: 11.

The chain combines TRBV11-2 with TRBJ2-3, with 8 bases that match TRBD2. CDR1 is SGHAT and CDR2 is FQNNGV in the germline V gene. Trimming removed 2 bases from V and 5 bases from J; junction bases left unmatched: 3. This CDR3 is 14 amino acids long. The CDR3 reads CASSLSGREDTQYF. The CDR3 DNA sequence: TGTGCCAGCAGCTTATCCGGGAGGGAAGATACGCAGTATTTT.

This rearrangement joins TRBV28 to TRBJ2-3; TRBD1 agrees at 7 bases. Germline V gene lookup returns CDR1 MDHEN and CDR2 SYDVKM. This CDR3 has 13 amino acids. Germline trimming cut 8 bases from V and 7 bases from J; bases unmatched to any gene: 9. The CDR3 region is CASGKGQTNTQYF. As DNA, the CDR3 is TGTGCCAGCGGAAAGGGACAGACAAATACGCAGTATTTT.

The rearrangement links TRBV7-9 to TRBJ1-2, with TRBD1 matching over 12 bases. After removal of 8 bases from V and 8 bases from J, the junction contained 6 bases not matched to a gene. The CDR3 extends over 13 amino acids. Germline V CDR1 and CDR2: SEHNR, FQNEAQ (reference sequence). Written as DNA, the CDR3 is TGTGCCAGCGGGGACAGGGGGCGAGACGGCTACACCTTC. Protein: CASGDRGRDGYTF.

This clone was counted a few times. The rearrangement links TRBV9 to TRBJ2-5; 7 bases are shared with TRBD2. This CDR3 has 16 residues. J was trimmed by 5 bases and V by 4 bases; bases with no gene match: 14. CDR1 is SGDLS, CDR2 YYNGEE, per germline. The CDR3: CASSPHLGGSRETQYF. CDR3 coding DNA: TGTGCCAGCAGCCCCCATTTGGGCGGGAGCCGGGAGACCCAGTACTTC. The entire variable domain, with the rest obtained from reference TRBV9 and TRBJ2-5, is as follows: DSGVTQTPKHLITATGQRVTLRCSPRSGDLSVYWYQQSLDQGLQFLIQYYNGEERAKGNILERFSAQQFPDLHSELNLSSLELGDSALYFCASSPHLGGSRETQYFGPGTRLLVL.

The chain combines TRBV7-9 with TRBJ2-7; the D gene is possibly TRBD1 (5 bases). Germline lookup yields CDR1 SEHNR and CDR2 FQNEAQ (reference sequence). The CDR3 consists of 16 residues. V gave up 0 bases and J gave up 1 base, with 13 bases separating them. For the CDR3, the DNA is TGTGCCAGCAGCTTAGCCTCCGGACACTTATCCTACGAGCAGTACTTC. As protein: CASSLASGHLSYEQYF.

This chain joins TRBV9 and TRBJ1-2, with D maybe TRBD1 (6 bases). Deletions cut 0 bases from V and 7 bases from J, with 16 bases between. CDR3 length: 15 residues. In germline, CDR1 is SGDLS, CDR2 YYNGEE. CDR3 region: CASSVGTVLPGGYTF. The CDR3 DNA follows: TGTGCCAGCAGCGTAGGGACAGTTTTGCCAGGTGGCTACACCTTC.

This clone was recorded only once. The V gene is TRBV30, the J gene TRBJ2-2; 10 bases match TRBD2. V dropped 1 base and J dropped 5; count of bases not matched to a gene: 7. The CDR3 totals 16 residues. Looked up from germline, CDR1 is GTSNPN and CDR2 is SVGIG (reference sequence). The CDR3 reads CAWSGLAGGWTGELFF. Here the CDR3 DNA reads TGTGCCTGGAGTGGTTTAGCGGGAGGTTGGACCGGGGAGCTGTTTTTT.